Below, 22 T cell receptor beta chains from the same sample are listed, as sequenced in a study of cytomegalovirus exposure and HLA in healthy donors. Primers for the PCR totalled 60 Vbeta and 13 Jbeta. Using immunoSEQ multiplex PCR, the repertoire was profiled, and TCRdb retains in-frame clones only, with some absent. The sample carries fewer than 120,000 clones, nearly 80% recorded once. Sequencing was performed on PBMCs. The receptors here all came from a woman in her twenties or thirties in good health and CMV-seronegative.

This chain joins TRBV7-3 and TRBJ2-1, with TRBD2 matching over 12 bases. The CDR3 loop spans 14 amino acids. Per the germline V gene, CDR1 is SGHTA and CDR2 is FQGTGA. The V segment lost 5 bases and the J segment 7 bases; nucleotides outside the gene matches: 3. Here the CDR3 DNA reads TGTGCCAGCAGCCTAGCGGGGGGGCCGAATGAGCAGTTCTTC. Protein sequence: CASSLAGGPNEQFF.

Only a few counts were recorded for this clone. This chain joins TRBV7-9 and TRBJ1-4, with D maybe TRBD1 (5 bases). The CDR3 has 14 residues. Trimming took off 3 bases at V and 4 bases at J, with 9 bases between the two ends. Germline-derived CDR1 and CDR2 are SEHNR and FQNEAQ (reference sequence). CDR3 DNA sequence: TGTGCCAGCAGCTTGGGGGGGTATAATGAAAAACTGTTTTTT. This gives the protein CASSLGGYNEKLFF.

This clone was seen more than once but under ten times. This sequence joins TRBV2 and TRBJ2-3; TRBD2 agrees at 10 bases. V lost 7 bases, J lost 3 bases, and 4 bases stayed unmatched. Per germline, CDR1 SNHLY and CDR2 FYNNEI. The CDR3 runs to 14 residues. CDR3 loop: CASTLAGETDTQYF. The CDR3 DNA reads TGTGCCAGCACCCTAGCGGGAGAAACAGATACGCAGTATTTT.

This rearrangement joins TRBV5-1 to TRBJ2-7; TRBD1 is a possible D gene (5 bases). Looked up from germline, CDR1 is SGHRS and CDR2 is YFSETQ. V gave up 5 bases and J gave up 4 bases, with 7 bases separating them. This CDR3 region has 11 residues. This CDR3 is CASSQGYEQYF. The CDR3 DNA sequence: TGCGCCAGCAGTCAGGGTTACGAGCAGTACTTC.

The rearrangement uses TRBV20-1 and TRBJ1-2; D gene uncertain. This CDR3 is 11 amino acids long. Looked up from germline, CDR1 is DFQATT and CDR2 is SNEGSKA (reference sequence). Trimming shortened V by 2 bases and J by 4 bases, and 5 bases separated the two germline ends. CDR3 amino acids: CSARRSYGYTF. The CDR3 coding sequence is TGCAGTGCTAGACGGAGCTATGGCTACACCTTC.

The V and J genes are TRBV7-2 and TRBJ1-1, with D unresolved. In germline, CDR1 is SGHTA, CDR2 FQGNSA. Trimming took off 1 base at V and 4 bases at J, with 13 bases between the two ends. The length of the CDR3 is 15 residues. The CDR3 region is CASSLEGAGGTEAFF. For the CDR3, the DNA is TGTGCCAGCAGCTTAGAGGGAGCTGGAGGCACTGAAGCTTTCTTT.

The V and J genes are TRBV27 and TRBJ1-5, with D possibly being TRBD1 (6 bases). Germline V gene lookup returns CDR1 MNHEY and CDR2 SMNVEV (reference sequence). V was pared by 9 bases and J by 4 bases, with 16 bases between. The CDR3 consists of 14 residues. CDR3 DNA: TGTGCCAGTAGCCAGACAGGTCAGAATCAGCCCCAGCATTTT. Translation: CASSQTGQNQPQHF.

The chain links TRBV7-9 to TRBJ2-7; 7 bases are a match to TRBD1. Germline values: CDR1 SEHNR, CDR2 FQNEAQ (reference sequence). This CDR3 has 16 residues. V lost 3 bases and J lost 6; bases outside the gene matches: 14. CDR3 loop: CASSFDPGQSYFEQYF. CDR3 bases: TGTGCCAGCAGCTTCGATCCGGGACAGAGTTACTTCGAGCAGTACTTC. Filled out from reference TRBV7-9 and TRBJ2-7, the complete variable domain reads DTGVSQNPRHKITKRGQNVTFRCDPISEHNRLYWYRQTLGQGPEFLTYFQNEAQLEKSRLLSDRFSAERPKGSFSTLEIQRTEQGDSAMYLCASSFDPGQSYFEQYFGPGTRLTVT.

The chain uses TRBV7-3 and TRBJ2-7, with D tentatively TRBD2 (6 bases). V lost 0 bases and J 8 bases, leaving 8 bases between the germline ends. In germline, CDR1 is SGHTA, CDR2 FQGTGA. The CDR3 extends over 12 amino acids. In DNA, the CDR3 is TGTGCCAGCAGCTTAACGGGAGGAAAGCAGTACTTC. This translates into CASSLTGGKQYF. Supplemented by reference TRBV7-3 and TRBJ2-7, the full variable domain reads GAGVSQTPSNKVTEKGKYVELRCDPISGHTALYWYRQSLGQGPEFLIYFQGTGAADDSGLPNDRFFAVRPEGSVSTLKIQRTERGDSAVYLCASSLTGGKQYFGPGTRLTVT.

The gene calls are TRBV28 and TRBJ2-7; 11 nucleotides line up with TRBD1. Germline CDR1 is MDHEN and CDR2 is SYDVKM. The CDR3 length is 15 residues. V was pared by 5 bases and J by 6 bases, with 9 bases of the junction left unmatched. This chain's CDR3 is CASSPSGTGGFEQYF. CDR3 nucleotide sequence: TGTGCCAGCAGTCCGTCCGGGACAGGGGGTTTCGAGCAGTACTTC. The full variable domain, completed using reference TRBV28 and TRBJ2-7, is DVKVTQSSRYLVKRTGEKVFLECVQDMDHENMFWYRQDPGLGLRLIYFSYDVKMKEKGDIPEGYSVSREKKERFSLILESASTNQTSMYLCASSPSGTGGFEQYFGPGTRLTVT.

The V call is TRBV28, the J call TRBJ1-5; unclear D gene. The V gene's germline CDR1 is MDHEN and CDR2 SYDVKM. V was shortened by 0 bases and J by 1 base, with 4 bases between the two germline ends. CDR3 length equals 14 residues. The CDR3 loop is CASSLWASNQPQHF. CDR3 in DNA: TGTGCCAGCAGTTTATGGGCAAGCAATCAGCCCCAGCATTTT.

This clone was counted only a few times. The chain couples TRBV25-1 to TRBJ2-7, with TRBD2 identical over 7 bases. V gave up 4 bases and J gave up 0 bases; unmatched junction bases: 3. Germline V CDR1 and CDR2: MGHDK, SYGVNS. The length of the CDR3 is 14 residues. The CDR3 region has the DNA TGTGCCAGCAGTGTGGGCGGGAGCTCCTACGAGCAGTACTTC. Its protein is CASSVGGSSYEQYF.

V usage is TRBV5-4 and J usage is TRBJ2-7; 9 nucleotides line up with TRBD1. Germline V CDR1 and CDR2: SGHNT, YYREEE (reference sequence). The V segment lost 4 bases and the J segment 5 bases; nucleotides outside the gene matches: 7. This CDR3 spans 14 amino acids. The CDR3 sequence: CASSHRDRVNEQYF. The DNA of the CDR3 is TGTGCCAGCAGCCACCGGGACAGGGTCAACGAGCAGTACTTC.

The V and J genes are TRBV28 and TRBJ2-7; tentatively, D is TRBD2 (5 bases). Trimming took 7 bases from V and 2 from J, leaving 15 bases between them. Germline V gene data show CDR1 as MDHEN and CDR2 as SYDVKM. The CDR3 sequence is 14 residues long. DNA of the CDR3: TGTGCCAGCAAGAGGGTTGGGCAGGCCTACGAGCAGTACTTC. Protein: CASKRVGQAYEQYF.

The chain joins TRBV6-5 to TRBJ1-2; 7 bases match TRBD1. Germline CDR1 reads MNHEY; CDR2 reads SVGAGI. The CDR3 covers 13 residues. Unmatched junction bases numbered 13, after V lost 10 bases and J lost 8 bases. The CDR3 region has the DNA TGTGCCACCCGGTTAGGGGGCGCGAAAGGCTACACCTTC. This translates into CATRLGGAKGYTF.

A few counts support this clone. The V gene is TRBV19, the J gene TRBJ1-1, with a possible D match to TRBD1 (5 bases). CDR3 length: 14 amino acids. The V gene's germline CDR1 is LNHDA and CDR2 SQIVND (reference sequence). Trimming stripped 4 bases from V and 0 bases from J, with 9 bases between. The CDR3 region has the DNA TGTGCCAGTAGTAGATTGGACATGAACACTGAAGCTTTCTTT. Amino acids: CASSRLDMNTEAFF.

The chain carries TRBV29-1 and TRBJ2-7, with D maybe TRBD2 (6 bases). The V end lost 4 bases, the J end lost 3 bases, and 19 bases lay between the germline ends. The germline gives CDR1 SQVTM, CDR2 ANQGSEA. The CDR3 has 15 amino acids. Here the CDR3 reads CSVGPGVGVSYEQYF. The CDR3 DNA is TGCAGCGTTGGCCCGGGGGTAGGTGTAAGCTACGAGCAGTACTTC.

The V and J genes are TRBV9 and TRBJ2-6; no firm D call. CDR1 and CDR2 from the germline V gene are SGDLS and YYNGEE. V shed 4 bases and J shed 1 base, with 3 bases lying between them. The CDR3 runs to 13 residues. The CDR3 coding sequence is TGTGCCAGCAGCCCTTCTGGGGCCAACGTCCTGACTTTC. Translated: CASSPSGANVLTF. Full variable domain (missing parts from reference TRBV9 and TRBJ2-6): DSGVTQTPKHLITATGQRVTLRCSPRSGDLSVYWYQQSLDQGLQFLIQYYNGEERAKGNILERFSAQQFPDLHSELNLSSLELGDSALYFCASSPSGANVLTFGAGSRLTVL.

This clone has a single count. The V call is TRBV6-6, the J call TRBJ2-3, with D possibly TRBD1 on 6 matching bases. Trimming left V 4 bases short and J 6 bases short, with 11 bases between. CDR1 is MNHNY and CDR2 is SVGAGI in the germline V gene (reference sequence). The CDR3 consists of 13 residues. The CDR3 reads CASSSRTADTQYF. CDR3 DNA sequence: TGTGCCAGCAGTTCCCGGACAGCGGATACGCAGTATTTT.

The sample holds a few counts of this clone. This chain's CDR3 is CASSPYGTGETEAFF. The DNA of the CDR3 is TGTGCCAGCAGCCCTTATGGGACAGGGGAAACTGAAGCTTTCTTT. The J gene is TRBJ1-1, the V gene TRBV4-2; TRBD1 aligns across 10 bases. Losses at the gene ends were 4 bases for V and 5 bases for J; bases not matched to a gene: 7. The CDR3 has 15 amino acids. CDR1 and CDR2 (germline): LGHNA, YNFKEQ.

V and J are TRBV6-1 and TRBJ2-7, with TRBD2 identical over 9 bases. Trimming cost V 3 bases and J 10 bases; bases outside gene matches: 13. CDR1 and CDR2 from the germline V gene are MNHNS and SASEGT. This CDR3 spans 15 amino acids. The CDR3, as DNA: TGTGCCAGCAGTGAGCCCCAAAATAGCGGGGGCCGCCAGTACTTC. It specifies CASSEPQNSGGRQYF.

This rearrangement joins TRBV27 to TRBJ2-7; D is unclear. V was shortened by 4 bases and J by 4 bases, with 17 bases between the two germline ends. The CDR3 consists of 15 residues. CDR1 is MNHEY, CDR2 SMNVEV, per germline (reference sequence). CDR3 in amino acids: CASSSPPTSRYEQYF. The CDR3 DNA sequence: TGTGCCAGCAGTTCCCCGCCCACCTCACGGTACGAGCAGTACTTC.